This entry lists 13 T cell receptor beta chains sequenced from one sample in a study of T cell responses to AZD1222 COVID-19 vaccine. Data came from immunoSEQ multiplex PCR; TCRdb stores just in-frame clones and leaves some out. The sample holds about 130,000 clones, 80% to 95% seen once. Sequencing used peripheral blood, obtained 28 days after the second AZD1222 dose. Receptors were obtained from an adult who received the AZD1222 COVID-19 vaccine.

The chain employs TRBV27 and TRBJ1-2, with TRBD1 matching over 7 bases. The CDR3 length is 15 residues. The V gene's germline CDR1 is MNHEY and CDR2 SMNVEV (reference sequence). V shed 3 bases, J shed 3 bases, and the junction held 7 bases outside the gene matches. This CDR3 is CASSFIGTADYGYTF. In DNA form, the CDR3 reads TGTGCCAGCAGTTTCATAGGGACAGCTGACTATGGCTACACCTTC.

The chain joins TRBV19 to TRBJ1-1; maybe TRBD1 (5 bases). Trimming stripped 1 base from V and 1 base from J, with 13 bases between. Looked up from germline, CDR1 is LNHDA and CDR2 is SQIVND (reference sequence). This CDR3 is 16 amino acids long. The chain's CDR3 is CASSIGGGNRNTEAFF. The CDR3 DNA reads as TGTGCCAGTAGTATAGGTGGGGGAAATCGGAACACTGAAGCTTTCTTT.

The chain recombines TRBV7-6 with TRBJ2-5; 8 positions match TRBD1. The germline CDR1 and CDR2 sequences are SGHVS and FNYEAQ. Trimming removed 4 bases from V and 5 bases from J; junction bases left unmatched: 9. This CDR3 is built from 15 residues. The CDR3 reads CASSSEPTGGETQYF. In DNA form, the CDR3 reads TGTGCCAGCAGCTCCGAACCCACAGGGGGGGAGACCCAGTACTTC.

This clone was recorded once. This CDR3 is CASSSAGGSYEQYF. The CDR3 DNA reads TGTGCCAGCAGTTCAGCGGGAGGGTCCTACGAGCAGTACTTC. The chain is built from TRBV28 and TRBJ2-7; 10 bases map to TRBD2. This CDR3 spans 14 amino acids. Looked up from germline, CDR1 is MDHEN and CDR2 is SYDVKM. Losses at the gene ends were 4 bases for V and 1 base for J; bases not matched to a gene: 1.

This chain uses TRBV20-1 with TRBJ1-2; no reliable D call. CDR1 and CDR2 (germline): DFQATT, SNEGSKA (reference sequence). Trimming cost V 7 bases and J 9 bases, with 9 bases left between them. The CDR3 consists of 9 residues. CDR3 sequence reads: CSVRESYTF. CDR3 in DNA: TGCAGTGTCCGGGAAAGCTACACCTTC.

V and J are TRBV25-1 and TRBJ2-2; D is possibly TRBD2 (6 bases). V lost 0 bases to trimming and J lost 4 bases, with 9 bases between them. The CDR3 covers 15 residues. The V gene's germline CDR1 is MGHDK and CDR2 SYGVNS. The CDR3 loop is CASSEYGGGTGELFF. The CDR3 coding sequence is TGTGCCAGCAGTGAATACGGGGGAGGCACCGGGGAGCTGTTTTTT.

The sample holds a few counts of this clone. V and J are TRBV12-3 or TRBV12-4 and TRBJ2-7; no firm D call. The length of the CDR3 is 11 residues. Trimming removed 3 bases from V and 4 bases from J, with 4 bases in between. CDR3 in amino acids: CASSFRYEQYF. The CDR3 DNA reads TGTGCCAGCAGTTTTAGGTACGAGCAGTACTTC.

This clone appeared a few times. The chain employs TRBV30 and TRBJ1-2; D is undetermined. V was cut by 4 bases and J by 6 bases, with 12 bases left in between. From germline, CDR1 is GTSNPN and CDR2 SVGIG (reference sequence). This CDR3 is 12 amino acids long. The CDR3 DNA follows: TGTGCCTGGAAAGGGAGGACGGATGGCTACACCTTC. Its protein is CAWKGRTDGYTF.

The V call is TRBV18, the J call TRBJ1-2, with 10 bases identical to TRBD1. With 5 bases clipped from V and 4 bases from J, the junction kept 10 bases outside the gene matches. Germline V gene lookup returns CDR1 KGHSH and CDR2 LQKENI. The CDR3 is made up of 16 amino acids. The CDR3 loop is CASSISGTGVSYGYTF. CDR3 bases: TGTGCCAGCTCAATATCCGGGACAGGGGTTTCCTATGGCTACACCTTC.

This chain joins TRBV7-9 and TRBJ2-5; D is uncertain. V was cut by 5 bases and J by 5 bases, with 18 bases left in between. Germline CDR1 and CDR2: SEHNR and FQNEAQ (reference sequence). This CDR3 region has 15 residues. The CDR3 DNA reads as TGTGCCAGCAGCATCGTTCCGGGCCTAGGGGAGACCCAGTACTTC. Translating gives CASSIVPGLGETQYF. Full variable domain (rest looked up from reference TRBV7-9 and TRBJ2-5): DTGVSQNPRHKITKRGQNVTFRCDPISEHNRLYWYRQTLGQGPEFLTYFQNEAQLEKSRLLSDRFSAERPKGSFSTLEIQRTEQGDSAMYLCASSIVPGLGETQYFGPGTRLLVL.

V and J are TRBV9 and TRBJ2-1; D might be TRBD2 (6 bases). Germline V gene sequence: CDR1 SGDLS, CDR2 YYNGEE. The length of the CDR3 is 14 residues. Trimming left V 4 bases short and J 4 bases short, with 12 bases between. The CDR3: CASSPWGLYNEQFF. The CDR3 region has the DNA TGTGCCAGCAGCCCCTGGGGACTTTACAATGAGCAGTTCTTC. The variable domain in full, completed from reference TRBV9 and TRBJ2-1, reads DSGVTQTPKHLITATGQRVTLRCSPRSGDLSVYWYQQSLDQGLQFLIQYYNGEERAKGNILERFSAQQFPDLHSELNLSSLELGDSALYFCASSPWGLYNEQFFGPGTRLTVL.

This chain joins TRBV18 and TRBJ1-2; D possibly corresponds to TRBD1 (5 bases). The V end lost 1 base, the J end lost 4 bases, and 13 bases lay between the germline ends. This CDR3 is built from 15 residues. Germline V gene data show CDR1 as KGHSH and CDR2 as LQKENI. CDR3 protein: CASSPLQGTIYGYTF. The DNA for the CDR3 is TGTGCCAGCTCACCACTTCAGGGAACAATCTATGGCTACACCTTC.

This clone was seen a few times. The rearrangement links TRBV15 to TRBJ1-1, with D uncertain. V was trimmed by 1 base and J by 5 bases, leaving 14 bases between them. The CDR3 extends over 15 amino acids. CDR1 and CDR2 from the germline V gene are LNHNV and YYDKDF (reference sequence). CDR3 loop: CATSRARVFSTEAFF. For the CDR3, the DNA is TGTGCCACCAGCAGAGCGCGGGTCTTTAGTACTGAAGCTTTCTTT.